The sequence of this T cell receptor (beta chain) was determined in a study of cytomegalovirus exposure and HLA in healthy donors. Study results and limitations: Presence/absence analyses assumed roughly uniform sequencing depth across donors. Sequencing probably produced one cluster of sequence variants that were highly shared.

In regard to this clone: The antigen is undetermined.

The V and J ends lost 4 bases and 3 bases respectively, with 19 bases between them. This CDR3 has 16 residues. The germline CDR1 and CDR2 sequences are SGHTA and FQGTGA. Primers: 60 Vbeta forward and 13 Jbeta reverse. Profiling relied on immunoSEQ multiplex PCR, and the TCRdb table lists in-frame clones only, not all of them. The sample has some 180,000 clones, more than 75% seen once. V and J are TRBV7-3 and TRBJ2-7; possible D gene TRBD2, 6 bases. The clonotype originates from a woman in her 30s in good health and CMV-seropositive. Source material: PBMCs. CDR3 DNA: TGTGCCAGCAGCTCCTTCAACCGGGACTGGCACTACGAGCAGTACTTC. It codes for CASSSFNRDWHYEQYF.